Described below is a single T cell receptor (beta chain) sequence and its context. This record comes from a study of T cell changes during pregnancy in multiple sclerosis. Between the trimmed V and J ends, which lost 7 bases and 1 base, there was a span of 15 bases. In germline, CDR1 is MNHNY, CDR2 SVGAGI (reference sequence). CDR3 size: 15 residues. Clones were read by immunoSEQ multiplex PCR, and TCRdb kept only the in-frame ones, dropping some. The table has about 45,000 clones, 91% seen once. Specimen: CD8+ T cells from peripheral blood mononuclear cells, collected in the second trimester of pregnancy. The sequence derives from a female donor with multiple sclerosis, enrolled in a pregnancy study. The rearrangement uses TRBV6-6 and TRBJ2-3, with a weak D call TRBD1 (5 bases). The CDR3 is CASTSADTRTDTQYF. DNA for the CDR3: TGTGCCAGCACTTCCGCGGACACTCGCACAGATACGCAGTATTTT.